The next 26 T cell receptor beta chains were all read from a single sample in a study of cytomegalovirus exposure and HLA in healthy donors (dated by TCRdb to 2017 to 2019). Libraries were made using the immunoSEQ multiplex PCR assay. A mixture of 60 forward primers for TCR Vbeta segments and 13 reverse primers for TCR Jbeta segments was used in the multiplex PCR. The clones in this table, taken by TCRdb from immuneACCESS, are in-frame only. Not every clone is retained; where verified, under half of the shortfall comes from an unresolved V gene, and the cause of the rest is unknown. Here the sample has approximately 97,000 clones; roughly three quarters occur a single time. 8.5% to 10% of the sample is taken by the ten largest. The sample comprised PBMCs. The receptors come from a male donor in good health and CMV-seropositive.

The chain is built from TRBV5-1 and TRBJ1-2, with D possibly being TRBD1 (5 bases). Germline V gene lookup returns CDR1 SGHRS and CDR2 YFSETQ. The length of the CDR3 is 14 residues. Trimming took off 2 bases at V and 6 bases at J, with 14 bases between the two ends. The CDR3 DNA sequence: TGCGCCAGCAGCTTAACCGCCTCAGGGAATGGCTACACCTTC. Amino acids: CASSLTASGNGYTF.

The rearrangement links TRBV2 to TRBJ2-6, with a tentative D call TRBD2 (5 bases). This CDR3 is built from 16 residues. From germline, CDR1 is SNHLY and CDR2 FYNNEI. The V gene lost 2 bases and the J gene lost 1 base, with 9 bases spanning the gap. The CDR3 here is CASSEISGSGANVLTF. In nucleotides, the CDR3 is TGTGCCAGCAGTGAAATTTCGGGATCTGGGGCCAACGTCCTGACTTTC.

This chain links TRBV7-2 with TRBJ2-5, with a weak D call TRBD2 (6 bases). Trimming left V 5 bases short and J 4 bases short, with 14 bases between. Germline assignment: CDR1 SGHTA and CDR2 FQGNSA. The CDR3 runs to 14 residues. The CDR3 DNA reads TGTGCCAGCAGCCTGAGACTAGTAGGAGAGACCCAGTACTTC. Translated, it gives CASSLRLVGETQYF.

The V gene is TRBV27, the J gene TRBJ1-5; D unresolved. V was clipped by 0 bases and J by 6 bases, with 9 bases between them. Germline values: CDR1 MNHEY, CDR2 SMNVEV (reference sequence). This CDR3 has 14 residues. This CDR3 reads CASSLSRGGQPQHF. For the CDR3, the DNA is TGTGCCAGCAGTTTATCGCGGGGTGGTCAGCCCCAGCATTTT.

The chain couples TRBV29-1 to TRBJ2-5; TRBD2 agrees at 11 bases. Germline trimming cut 3 bases from V and 5 bases from J; bases unmatched to any gene: 11. Per the germline V gene, CDR1 is SQVTM and CDR2 is ANQGSEA. The CDR3 contains 16 residues. The CDR3 here is CSVEPGVAGGGETQYF. The DNA of the CDR3 is TGCAGCGTTGAGCCCGGGGTAGCGGGAGGGGGTGAGACCCAGTACTTC.

V is TRBV30 and J is TRBJ2-1; tentative D call: TRBD1 (6 bases). V was pared by 4 bases and J by 4 bases, with 17 bases between. This CDR3 has 15 residues. Germline V gene lookup returns CDR1 GTSNPN and CDR2 SVGIG (reference sequence). Written as DNA, the CDR3 is TGTGCCTGGAAGGTTCAAGGGACACTATACAATGAGCAGTTCTTC. This translates into CAWKVQGTLYNEQFF. The whole variable domain, filled in from reference TRBV30 and TRBJ2-1, reads SQTIHQWPATLVQPVGSPLSLECTVEGTSNPNLYWYRQAAGRGLQLLFYSVGIGQISSEVPQNLSASRPQDRQFILSSKKLLLSDSGFYLCAWKVQGTLYNEQFFGPGTRLTVL.

This clone showed up just once. This chain links TRBV6-5 with TRBJ1-2; D not certain. The ends were cut back, 4 bases at V and 2 bases at J, with 11 bases in the middle. Germline CDR1 reads MNHEY; CDR2 reads SVGAGI. The CDR3 covers 14 residues. The CDR3 sequence is CASSWAATNYGYTF. CDR3 nucleotides: TGTGCCAGCAGTTGGGCAGCCACCAACTATGGCTACACCTTC.

The genes are TRBV2 and TRBJ1-2, with TRBD1 matching 7 bases. Germline V gene sequence: CDR1 SNHLY, CDR2 FYNNEI. V shed 6 bases, J shed 1 base, and the junction held 5 bases outside the gene matches. The CDR3 is 14 residues long. The CDR3 region is CASRVDRDNYGYTF. DNA of the CDR3: TGTGCCAGCAGGGTCGACAGGGATAACTATGGCTACACCTTC.

The chain joins TRBV4-3 to TRBJ2-7, with 8 bases aligning to TRBD2. The V segment lost 1 base and the J segment 4 bases; nucleotides outside the gene matches: 12. Germline V CDR1 and CDR2: LGHNA, YSLEER. The CDR3 consists of 17 residues. CDR3 DNA sequence: TGCGCCAGCAGCCAAGGAGGCAGCGGGAGAATCGCGTACGAGCAGTACTTC. Protein: CASSQGGSGRIAYEQYF.

The chain employs TRBV2 and TRBJ2-1; the match to TRBD2 covers 7 bases. Germline assignment: CDR1 SNHLY and CDR2 FYNNEI. The trim removed 0 bases at V and 3 bases at J, leaving 5 bases unmatched. The CDR3 spans 16 residues. The CDR3 reads CASSEAPSGNYNEQFF. The CDR3 DNA sequence: TGTGCCAGCAGTGAAGCCCCGAGCGGGAACTACAATGAGCAGTTCTTC.

The rearrangement links TRBV6-6 to TRBJ2-1; D is unresolved. The length of the CDR3 is 15 residues. V was cut by 1 base and J by 0 bases, with 7 bases left in between. Germline CDR1 and CDR2: MNHNY and SVGAGI (reference sequence). CDR3 in DNA: TGTGCCAGCAGTTACTTGGAGAGCTCCTACAATGAGCAGTTCTTC. It is translated as CASSYLESSYNEQFF.

This clone showed up just a few times. The sample has other DNA sequences that encode this CDR3 too. The chain links TRBV10-2 to TRBJ1-5, with D perhaps matching TRBD1 (6 bases). CDR1 is WSHSY and CDR2 is SAAADI in the germline V gene. The CDR3 is 15 amino acids. The V and J ends lost 0 bases and 2 bases respectively, with 8 bases between them. CDR3 in amino acids: CASSESGHRNQPQHF. CDR3 coding DNA: TGCGCCAGCAGTGAGTCGGGACACCGCAATCAGCCCCAGCATTTT.

The chain joins TRBV9 to TRBJ2-5; the D gene is possibly TRBD2 (5 bases). CDR3 length: 15 residues. The V and J ends lost 2 bases and 4 bases respectively, with 15 bases between them. Germline CDR1 and CDR2: SGDLS and YYNGEE. The CDR3 DNA sequence: TGTGCCAGCAGCGTTTCCAGCGGAAAGGGAGAGACCCAGTACTTC. Residues: CASSVSSGKGETQYF.

This chain links TRBV9 with TRBJ2-1, with TRBD1 matching 11 bases. The CDR3 runs to 14 residues. V shed 4 bases and J 6 bases; nucleotides not matched to a gene: 3. CDR1 is SGDLS, CDR2 YYNGEE, per germline. CDR3 amino acids: CASSPGTGGNEQFF. For the CDR3, the DNA is TGTGCCAGCAGCCCTGGGACAGGGGGCAATGAGCAGTTCTTC.

The chain uses TRBV13 and TRBJ2-5; D gene unclear. V lost 5 bases and J lost 11, with 18 bases in between. This CDR3 region has 13 residues. Germline lookup yields CDR1 PRHDT and CDR2 FYEKMQ (reference sequence). This CDR3 reads CASSPRNVREQYF. The CDR3 DNA follows: TGTGCCAGCAGCCCCAGGAACGTGAGAGAGCAGTACTTC.

V and J are TRBV28 and TRBJ2-7; 9 nucleotides align to TRBD2. The CDR3 runs 14 residues. Trimming at V came to 6 bases and at J to 6 bases, leaving 9 bases not matched to a gene. Per germline, CDR1 MDHEN and CDR2 SYDVKM. CDR3 bases: TGTGCCAGCAGCACTACTGGCGGGAGGGTCGAGCAGTACTTC. Translated: CASSTTGGRVEQYF.

The rearrangement links TRBV27 to TRBJ2-3, with D perhaps matching TRBD2 (5 bases). V lost 7 bases, J lost 0 bases, and 23 bases lay in between. There are 18 residues in the CDR3. Germline CDR1 and CDR2: MNHEY and SMNVEV (reference sequence). CDR3 in amino acids: CASTLTSPRRLSTDTQYF. DNA of the CDR3: TGTGCCAGCACCCTGACCTCCCCTAGGAGACTAAGCACAGATACGCAGTATTTT.

The J gene is TRBJ2-7, the V gene TRBV11-2, with 9 bases lining up with TRBD1. The CDR3 runs to 16 residues. J lost 2 bases, V lost 3 bases, and 8 bases had no gene match. CDR1 and CDR2 (germline): SGHAT, FQNNGV. The chain's CDR3 is CASSFPAGQGTYEQYF. The CDR3 bases are TGTGCCAGCAGCTTCCCCGCGGGACAGGGTACCTACGAGCAGTACTTC.

The chain carries TRBV11-2 and TRBJ2-3; TRBD2 aligns across 8 bases. Germline V gene sequence: CDR1 SGHAT, CDR2 FQNNGV. CDR3 length: 18 residues. Trimming at V came to 8 bases and at J to 0 bases, leaving 16 bases not matched to a gene. CDR3 protein: CASQQKTGGGTSTDTQYF. The CDR3 DNA reads as TGTGCCAGCCAGCAGAAAACGGGCGGGGGGACTAGCACAGATACGCAGTATTTT.

The genes are TRBV5-5 and TRBJ2-7; TRBD2 agrees at 10 bases. The germline gives CDR1 SGHKS, CDR2 YYEKEE (reference sequence). The CDR3 has 13 residues. V lost 4 bases to trimming and J lost 7 bases; unmatched junction nucleotides: 5. CDR3 loop: CASSPGLAAEQYF. The CDR3 DNA follows: TGTGCCAGCAGCCCAGGACTAGCGGCTGAGCAGTACTTC. The full variable domain, in which reference TRBV5-5 and TRBJ2-7 provide the parts outside the CDR3, is DAGVTQSPTHLIKTRGQQVTLRCSPISGHKSVSWYQQVLGQGPQFIFQYYEKEERGRGNFPDRFSARQFPNYSSELNVNALLLGDSALYLCASSPGLAAEQYFGPGTRLTVT.

The chain employs TRBV5-5 and TRBJ2-5, with D perhaps matching TRBD2 (6 bases). V was pared by 4 bases and J by 1 base, with 20 bases between. CDR1 is SGHKS and CDR2 is YYEKEE in the germline V gene (reference sequence). CDR3 length: 17 amino acids. CDR3 in amino acids: CASSQVRETVTQETQYF. Written as DNA, the CDR3 is TGTGCCAGCAGCCAAGTCCGGGAGACAGTGACCCAAGAGACCCAGTACTTC. Filled out from reference TRBV5-5 and TRBJ2-5, the complete variable domain reads DAGVTQSPTHLIKTRGQQVTLRCSPISGHKSVSWYQQVLGQGPQFIFQYYEKEERGRGNFPDRFSARQFPNYSSELNVNALLLGDSALYLCASSQVRETVTQETQYFGPGTRLLVL.

The chain recombines TRBV7-2 with TRBJ1-4, with D uncertain. The CDR3 extends over 14 amino acids. The germline V gene encodes CDR1 SGHTA and CDR2 FQGNSA. The V end lost 7 bases, the J end lost 8 bases, and 17 bases lay between the germline ends. Written as DNA, the CDR3 is TGTGCCAGCACCCTACGGCCAGGAATGGAAAAACTGTTTTTT. Residues: CASTLRPGMEKLFF.

This clone turned up a few times. The J gene is TRBJ2-1, the V gene TRBV4-1; weak D call: TRBD2 (6 bases). Germline V lookup: CDR1 MGHRA, CDR2 YSYEKL. The CDR3 contains 15 residues. V was pared by 4 bases and J by 10 bases, with 20 bases between. Here the CDR3 DNA reads TGCGCCAGCAGCCCGCCTTTCGCCCGGCGGGGAGAGCAGTTCTTC. This encodes CASSPPFARRGEQFF.

The chain carries TRBV7-9 and TRBJ1-1; tentatively, D is TRBD1 (6 bases). The CDR3 runs to 14 residues. Germline CDR1 and CDR2: SEHNR and FQNEAQ (reference sequence). The germline V and J ends were trimmed by 5 bases and 2 bases, with 12 bases remaining between them. The chain's CDR3 is CASSQRQANTEAFF. The DNA for the CDR3 is TGTGCCAGCAGCCAGAGACAGGCTAACACTGAAGCTTTCTTT.

This sequence joins TRBV6-6 and TRBJ2-1; D is possibly TRBD2 (5 bases). The CDR3 contains 12 residues. Trimming took off 10 bases at V and 7 bases at J, with 14 bases between the two ends. Germline CDR1 reads MNHNY; CDR2 reads SVGAGI (reference sequence). CDR3 amino acids: CATRLGANEQFF. The CDR3, as DNA: TGTGCCACCCGCTTGGGAGCGAATGAGCAGTTCTTC.

J is TRBJ1-1 and V is TRBV4-1, with TRBD1 identical over 9 bases. The CDR3 totals 16 residues. The germline gives CDR1 MGHRA, CDR2 YSYEKL. The V gene end was trimmed by 6 bases and the J gene end by 5 bases; junction bases not matched to a gene: 13. The CDR3 loop reads CASRLQGAGSGTEAFF. CDR3 coding DNA: TGCGCCAGCAGATTACAGGGGGCTGGCTCGGGGACTGAAGCTTTCTTT.